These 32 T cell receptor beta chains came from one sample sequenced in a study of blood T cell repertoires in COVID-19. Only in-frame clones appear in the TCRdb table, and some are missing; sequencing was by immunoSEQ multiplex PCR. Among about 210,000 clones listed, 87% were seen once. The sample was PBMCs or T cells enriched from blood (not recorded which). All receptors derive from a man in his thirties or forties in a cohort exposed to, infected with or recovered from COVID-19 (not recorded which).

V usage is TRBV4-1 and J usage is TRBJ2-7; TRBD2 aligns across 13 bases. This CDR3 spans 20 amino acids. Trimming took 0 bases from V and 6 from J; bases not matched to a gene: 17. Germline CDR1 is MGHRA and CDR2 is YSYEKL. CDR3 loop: CASSQDSPGSGLAGVFEQYF. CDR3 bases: TGCGCCAGCAGCCAAGACTCCCCCGGCTCTGGACTAGCGGGAGTCTTCGAGCAGTACTTC.

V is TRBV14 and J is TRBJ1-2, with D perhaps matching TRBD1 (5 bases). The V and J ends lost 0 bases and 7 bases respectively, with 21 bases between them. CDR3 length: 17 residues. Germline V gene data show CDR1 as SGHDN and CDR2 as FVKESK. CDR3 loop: CASSQEGGSARERGYTF. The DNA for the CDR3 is TGTGCCAGCAGCCAAGAGGGAGGGTCGGCCAGGGAACGTGGCTACACCTTC.

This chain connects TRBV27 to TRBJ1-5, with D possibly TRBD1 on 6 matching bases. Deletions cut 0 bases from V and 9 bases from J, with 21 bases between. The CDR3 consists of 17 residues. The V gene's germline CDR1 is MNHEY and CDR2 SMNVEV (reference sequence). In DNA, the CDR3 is TGTGCCAGCAGTTTATCCTCCCGGGACATGTCATCCCTGCCCCAGCATTTT. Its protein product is CASSLSSRDMSSLPQHF.

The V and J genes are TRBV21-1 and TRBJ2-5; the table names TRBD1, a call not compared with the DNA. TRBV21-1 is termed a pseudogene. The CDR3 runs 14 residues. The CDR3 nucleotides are TGTGCCAGCAGCCCTCGACAGGGAGGCGAGACCCAGTACTTC. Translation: CASSPRQGGETQYF.

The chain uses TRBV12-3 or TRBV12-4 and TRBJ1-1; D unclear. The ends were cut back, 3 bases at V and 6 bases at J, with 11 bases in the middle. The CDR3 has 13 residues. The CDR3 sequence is CASSFVIRAEAFF. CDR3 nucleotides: TGTGCCAGCAGTTTTGTTATCCGGGCTGAAGCTTTCTTT.

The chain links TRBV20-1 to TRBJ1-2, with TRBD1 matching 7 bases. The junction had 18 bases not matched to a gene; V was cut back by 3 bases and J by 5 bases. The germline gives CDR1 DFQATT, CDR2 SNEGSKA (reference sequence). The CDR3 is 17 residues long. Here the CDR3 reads CSASRLGRGEGVYGYTF. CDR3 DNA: TGCAGTGCTAGTCGGCTGGGCAGGGGGGAAGGTGTATATGGCTACACCTTC.

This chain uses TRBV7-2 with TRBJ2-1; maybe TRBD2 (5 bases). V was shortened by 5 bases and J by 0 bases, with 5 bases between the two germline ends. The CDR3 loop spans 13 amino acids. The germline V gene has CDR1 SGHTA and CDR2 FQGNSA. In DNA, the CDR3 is TGTGCCAGCAGCCGGGACTCCTACAATGAGCAGTTCTTC. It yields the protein CASSRDSYNEQFF.

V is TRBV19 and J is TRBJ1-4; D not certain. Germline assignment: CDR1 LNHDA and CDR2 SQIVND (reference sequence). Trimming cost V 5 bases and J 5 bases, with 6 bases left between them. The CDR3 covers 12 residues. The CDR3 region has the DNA TGTGCCAGTAGTCGCGGGAATGAAAAACTGTTTTTT. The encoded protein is CASSRGNEKLFF.

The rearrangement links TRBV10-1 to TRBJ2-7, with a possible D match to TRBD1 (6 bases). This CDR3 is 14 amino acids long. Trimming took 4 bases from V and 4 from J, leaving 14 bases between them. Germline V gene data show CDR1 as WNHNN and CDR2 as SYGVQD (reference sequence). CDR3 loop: CASSAMGAEYEQYF. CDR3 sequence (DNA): TGCGCCAGCAGTGCCATGGGGGCCGAGTACGAGCAGTACTTC.

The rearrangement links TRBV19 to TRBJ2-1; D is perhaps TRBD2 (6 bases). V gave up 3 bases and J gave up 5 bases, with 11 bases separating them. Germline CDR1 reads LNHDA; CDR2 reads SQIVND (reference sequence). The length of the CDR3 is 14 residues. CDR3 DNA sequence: TGTGCCAGTAGTATTGCTGGGACTCACAATGAGCAGTTCTTC. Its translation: CASSIAGTHNEQFF.

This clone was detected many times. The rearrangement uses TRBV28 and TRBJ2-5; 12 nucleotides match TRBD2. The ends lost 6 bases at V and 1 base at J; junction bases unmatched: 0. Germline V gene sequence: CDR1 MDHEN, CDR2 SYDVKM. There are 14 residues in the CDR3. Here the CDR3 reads CASRGLAGQETQYF. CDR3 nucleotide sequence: TGTGCCAGCAGGGGACTAGCGGGCCAAGAGACCCAGTACTTC.

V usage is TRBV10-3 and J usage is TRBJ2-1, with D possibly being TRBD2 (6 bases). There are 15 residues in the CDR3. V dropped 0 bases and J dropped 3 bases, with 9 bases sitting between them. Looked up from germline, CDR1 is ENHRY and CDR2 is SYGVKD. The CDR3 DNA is TGTGCCATCAGTGAGTCTGGGGGAGGCTACAATGAGCAGTTCTTC. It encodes CAISESGGGYNEQFF.

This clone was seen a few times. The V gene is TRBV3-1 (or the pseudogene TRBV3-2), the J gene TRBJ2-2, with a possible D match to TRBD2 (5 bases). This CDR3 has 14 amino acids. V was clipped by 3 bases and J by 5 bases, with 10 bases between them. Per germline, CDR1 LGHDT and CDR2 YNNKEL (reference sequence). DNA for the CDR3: TGTGCCAGCAGCCATTTCCCGGGGACCGGGGAGCTGTTTTTT. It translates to CASSHFPGTGELFF.

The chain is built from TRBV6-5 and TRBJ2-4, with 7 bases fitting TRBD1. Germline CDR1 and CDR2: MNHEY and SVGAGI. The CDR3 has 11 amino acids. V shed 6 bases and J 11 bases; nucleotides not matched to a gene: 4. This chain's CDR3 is CASSTGVVQYF. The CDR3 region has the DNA TGTGCCAGCAGCACAGGGGTCGTTCAGTACTTC.

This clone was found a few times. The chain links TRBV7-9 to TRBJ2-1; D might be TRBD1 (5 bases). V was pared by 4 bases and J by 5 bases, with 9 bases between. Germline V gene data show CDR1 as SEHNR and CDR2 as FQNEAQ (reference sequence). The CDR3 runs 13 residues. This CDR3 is CASSSGMNNEQFF. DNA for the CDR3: TGTGCCAGCAGCTCAGGGATGAACAATGAGCAGTTCTTC.

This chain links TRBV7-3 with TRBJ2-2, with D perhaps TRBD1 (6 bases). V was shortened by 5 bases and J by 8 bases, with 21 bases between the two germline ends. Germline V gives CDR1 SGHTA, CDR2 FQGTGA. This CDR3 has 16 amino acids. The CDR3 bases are TGTGCCAGCAGCCCATCCCCCGGGACAACATGGGGGGAGCTGTTTTTT. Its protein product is CASSPSPGTTWGELFF.

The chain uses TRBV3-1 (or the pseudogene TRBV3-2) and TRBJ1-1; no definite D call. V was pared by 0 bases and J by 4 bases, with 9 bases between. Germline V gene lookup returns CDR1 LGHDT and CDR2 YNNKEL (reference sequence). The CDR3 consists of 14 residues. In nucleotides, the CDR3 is TGTGCCAGCAGCCAAGACCACTTCCCCACTGAAGCTTTCTTT. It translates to CASSQDHFPTEAFF.

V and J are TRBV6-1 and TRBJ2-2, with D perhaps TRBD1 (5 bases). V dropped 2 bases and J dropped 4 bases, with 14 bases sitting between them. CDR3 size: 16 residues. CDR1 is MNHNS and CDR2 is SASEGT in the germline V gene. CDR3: CASSEPGFFGTGELFF. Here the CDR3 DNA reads TGTGCCAGCAGTGAACCAGGGTTTTTTGGCACCGGGGAGCTGTTTTTT.

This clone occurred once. The CDR3 loop is CASSPVWAGRTDTQYF. The CDR3 DNA reads TGTGCCAGCAGCCCCGTTTGGGCGGGGCGGACAGATACGCAGTATTTT. The chain uses TRBV3-1 (or the pseudogene TRBV3-2) and TRBJ2-3; TRBD2 might be the D (6 bases). This CDR3 contains 16 residues. Trimming removed 4 bases at V and 3 bases at J, with 17 bases between. Germline assignment: CDR1 LGHDT and CDR2 YNNKEL (reference sequence).

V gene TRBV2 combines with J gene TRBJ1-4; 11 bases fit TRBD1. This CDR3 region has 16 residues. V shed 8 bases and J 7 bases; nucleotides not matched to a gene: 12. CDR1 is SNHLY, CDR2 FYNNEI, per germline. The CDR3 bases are TGTGCCAGCGCCTACCCGCGGACAGGGGGCGGTGAAAAACTGTTTTTT. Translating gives CASAYPRTGGGEKLFF.

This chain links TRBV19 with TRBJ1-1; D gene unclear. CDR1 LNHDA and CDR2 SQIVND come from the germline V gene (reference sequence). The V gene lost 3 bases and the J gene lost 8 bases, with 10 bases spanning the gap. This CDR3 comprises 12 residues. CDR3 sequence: CASSILGREAFF. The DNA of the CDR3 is TGTGCCAGTAGTATCCTGGGGAGGGAAGCTTTCTTT. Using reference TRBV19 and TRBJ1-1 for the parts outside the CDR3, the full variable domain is DGGITQSPKYLFRKEGQNVTLSCEQNLNHDAMYWYRQDPGQGLRLIYYSQIVNDFQKGDIAEGYSVSREKKESFPLTVTSAQKNPTAFYLCASSILGREAFFGQGTRLTVV.

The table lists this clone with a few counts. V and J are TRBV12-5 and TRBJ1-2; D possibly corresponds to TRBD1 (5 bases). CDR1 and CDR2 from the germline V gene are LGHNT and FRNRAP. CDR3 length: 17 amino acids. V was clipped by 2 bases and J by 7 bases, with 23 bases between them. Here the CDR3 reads CASGLPIPGLGVSGYTF. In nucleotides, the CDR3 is TGTGCTAGTGGTTTGCCTATACCGGGACTCGGTGTAAGTGGCTACACCTTC.

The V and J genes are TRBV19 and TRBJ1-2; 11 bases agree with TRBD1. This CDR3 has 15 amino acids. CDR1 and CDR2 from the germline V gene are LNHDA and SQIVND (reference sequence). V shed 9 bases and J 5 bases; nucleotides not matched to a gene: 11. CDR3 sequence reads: CASTRTGGVSYGYTF. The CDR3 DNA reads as TGTGCCAGCACCAGGACAGGGGGCGTAAGTTATGGCTACACCTTC.

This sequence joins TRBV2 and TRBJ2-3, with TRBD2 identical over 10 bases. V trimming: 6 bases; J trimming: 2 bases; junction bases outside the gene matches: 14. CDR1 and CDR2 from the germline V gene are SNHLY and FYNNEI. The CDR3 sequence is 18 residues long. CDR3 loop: CASRSLQGLADITDTQYF. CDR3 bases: TGTGCCAGCAGATCCCTCCAAGGACTAGCGGATATCACAGATACGCAGTATTTT.

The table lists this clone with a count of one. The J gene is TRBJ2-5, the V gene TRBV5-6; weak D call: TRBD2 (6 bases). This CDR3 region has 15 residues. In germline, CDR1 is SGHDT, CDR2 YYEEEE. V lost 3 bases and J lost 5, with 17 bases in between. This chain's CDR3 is CASSSQEGPQETQYF. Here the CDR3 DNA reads TGTGCCAGCAGCTCCCAGGAGGGCCCGCAGGAGACCCAGTACTTC.

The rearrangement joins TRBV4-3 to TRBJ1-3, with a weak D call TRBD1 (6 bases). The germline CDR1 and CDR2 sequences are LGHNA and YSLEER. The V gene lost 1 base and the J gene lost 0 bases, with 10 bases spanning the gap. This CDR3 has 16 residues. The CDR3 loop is CASSQAGQSSGNTIYF. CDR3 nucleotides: TGCGCCAGCAGCCAAGCCGGACAGTCCTCTGGAAACACCATATATTTT.

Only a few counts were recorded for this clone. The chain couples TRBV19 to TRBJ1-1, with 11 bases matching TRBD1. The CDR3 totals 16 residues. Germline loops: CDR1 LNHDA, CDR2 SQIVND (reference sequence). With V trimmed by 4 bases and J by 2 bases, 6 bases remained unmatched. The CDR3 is CASSKGQGAGNTEAFF. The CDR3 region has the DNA TGTGCCAGTAGTAAAGGACAGGGGGCAGGAAACACTGAAGCTTTCTTT. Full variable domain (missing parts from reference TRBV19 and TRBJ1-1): DGGITQSPKYLFRKEGQNVTLSCEQNLNHDAMYWYRQDPGQGLRLIYYSQIVNDFQKGDIAEGYSVSREKKESFPLTVTSAQKNPTAFYLCASSKGQGAGNTEAFFGQGTRLTVV.

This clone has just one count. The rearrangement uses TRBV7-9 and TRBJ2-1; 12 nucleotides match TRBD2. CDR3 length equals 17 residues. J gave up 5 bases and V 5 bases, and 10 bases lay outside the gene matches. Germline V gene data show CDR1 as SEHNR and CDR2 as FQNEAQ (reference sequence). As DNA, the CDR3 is TGTGCCAGCAGCCCGAGACTAGCGGGAGTCGGAGACAATGAGCAGTTCTTC. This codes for CASSPRLAGVGDNEQFF. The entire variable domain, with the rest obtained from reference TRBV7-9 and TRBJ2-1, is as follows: DTGVSQNPRHKITKRGQNVTFRCDPISEHNRLYWYRQTLGQGPEFLTYFQNEAQLEKSRLLSDRFSAERPKGSFSTLEIQRTEQGDSAMYLCASSPRLAGVGDNEQFFGPGTRLTVL.

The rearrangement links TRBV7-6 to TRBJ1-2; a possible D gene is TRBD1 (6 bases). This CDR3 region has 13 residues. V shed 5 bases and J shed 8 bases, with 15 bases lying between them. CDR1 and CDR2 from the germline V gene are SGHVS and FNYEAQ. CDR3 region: CASSLTGFDGYTF. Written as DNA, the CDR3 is TGTGCCAGCAGCCTAACAGGGTTCGACGGCTACACCTTC.

The CDR3 DNA reads as TGTGCCAGCAGTTCAACCGGGACAGTCACCGGGGAGCTGTTTTTT. Its protein is CASSSTGTVTGELFF. The V call is TRBV7-2, the J call TRBJ2-2; TRBD1 agrees at 7 bases. This CDR3 is 15 amino acids long. After removal of 6 bases from V and 4 bases from J, the junction contained 8 bases not matched to a gene. CDR1 is SGHTA, CDR2 FQGNSA, per germline.

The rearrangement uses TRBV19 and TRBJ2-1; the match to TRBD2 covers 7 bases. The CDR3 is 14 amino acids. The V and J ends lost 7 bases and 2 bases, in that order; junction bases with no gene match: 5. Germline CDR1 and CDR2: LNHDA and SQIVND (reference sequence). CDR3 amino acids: CASTSGGAYNEQFF. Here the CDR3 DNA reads TGTGCCAGTACCTCGGGGGGAGCCTACAATGAGCAGTTCTTC.

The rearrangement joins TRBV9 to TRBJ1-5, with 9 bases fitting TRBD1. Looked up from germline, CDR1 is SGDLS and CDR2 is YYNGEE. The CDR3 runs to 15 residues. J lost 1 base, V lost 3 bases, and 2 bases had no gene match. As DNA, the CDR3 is TGTGCCAGCAGCGCCGGGACAGGGAGCAATCAGCCCCAGCATTTT. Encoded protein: CASSAGTGSNQPQHF.